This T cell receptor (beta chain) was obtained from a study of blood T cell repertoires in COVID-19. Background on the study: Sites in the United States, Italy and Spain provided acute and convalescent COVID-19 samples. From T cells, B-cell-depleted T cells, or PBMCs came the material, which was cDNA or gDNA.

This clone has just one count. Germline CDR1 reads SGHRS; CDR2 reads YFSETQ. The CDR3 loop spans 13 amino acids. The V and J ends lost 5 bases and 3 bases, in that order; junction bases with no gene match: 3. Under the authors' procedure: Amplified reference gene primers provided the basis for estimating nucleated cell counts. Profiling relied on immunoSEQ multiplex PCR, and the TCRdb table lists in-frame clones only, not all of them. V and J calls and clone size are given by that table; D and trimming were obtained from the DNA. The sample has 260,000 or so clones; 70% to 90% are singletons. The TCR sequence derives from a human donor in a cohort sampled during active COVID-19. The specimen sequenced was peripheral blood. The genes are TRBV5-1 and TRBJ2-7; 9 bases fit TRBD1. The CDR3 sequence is CASSRDRDYEQYF. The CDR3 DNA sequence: TGCGCCAGCAGTCGGGACAGGGACTACGAGCAGTACTTC.